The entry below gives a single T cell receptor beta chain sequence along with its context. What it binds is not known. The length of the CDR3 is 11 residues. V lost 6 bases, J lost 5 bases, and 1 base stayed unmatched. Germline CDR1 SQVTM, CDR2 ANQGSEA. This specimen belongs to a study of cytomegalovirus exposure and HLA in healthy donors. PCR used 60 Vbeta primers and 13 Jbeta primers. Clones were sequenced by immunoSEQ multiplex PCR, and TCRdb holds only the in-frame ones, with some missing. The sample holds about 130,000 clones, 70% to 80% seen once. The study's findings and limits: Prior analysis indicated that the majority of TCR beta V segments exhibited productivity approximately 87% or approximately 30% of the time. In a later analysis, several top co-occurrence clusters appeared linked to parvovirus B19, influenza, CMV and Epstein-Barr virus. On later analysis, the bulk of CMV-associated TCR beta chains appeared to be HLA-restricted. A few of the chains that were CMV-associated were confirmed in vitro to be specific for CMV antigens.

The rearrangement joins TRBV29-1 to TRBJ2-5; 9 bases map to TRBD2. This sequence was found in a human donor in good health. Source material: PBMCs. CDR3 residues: CSVAGGETQYF. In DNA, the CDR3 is TGCAGCGTAGCGGGAGGTGAGACCCAGTACTTC. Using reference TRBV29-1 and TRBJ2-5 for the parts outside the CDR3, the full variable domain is SAVISQKPSRDICQRGTSLTIQCQVDSQVTMMFWYRQQPGQSLTLIATANQGSEATYESGFVIDKFPISRPNLTFSTLTVSNMSPEDSSIYLCSVAGGETQYFGPGTRLLVL.